These 8 T cell receptor beta chains were sequenced from one sample in a study of graft-versus-host responses after intestinal transplantation. Only in-frame clones appear in the TCRdb table, and some are missing; sequencing was by immunoSEQ multiplex PCR. The sample includes roughly 56,000 clones, under 95% of them seen just once. The sample consisted of PBMCs, taken approximately 120 days after intestinal transplantation. These receptors all stem from a human patient who received an intestinal transplant, so some T cells may come from the graft donor.

The chain joins TRBV18 to TRBJ2-5, with D tentatively TRBD2 (5 bases). The germline gives CDR1 KGHSH, CDR2 LQKENI. V was trimmed by 0 bases and J by 0 bases, leaving 11 bases between them. The CDR3 extends over 16 amino acids. The chain's CDR3 is CASSPPSPGNQETQYF. The CDR3 nucleotides are TGTGCCAGCTCACCACCATCCCCGGGGAACCAAGAGACCCAGTACTTC. Drawing the rest from reference TRBV18 and TRBJ2-5, the complete variable domain is NAGVMQNPRHLVRRRGQEARLRCSPMKGHSHVYWYRQLPEEGLKFMVYLQKENIIDESGMPKERFSAEFPKEGPSILRIQQVVRGDSAAYFCASSPPSPGNQETQYFGPGTRLLVL.

V and J are TRBV5-1 and TRBJ2-5; D is unclear. The end of the DNA is better explained by TRBJ2-7, so the J call may be wrong. There are 12 residues in the CDR3. Per the germline V gene, CDR1 is SGHRS and CDR2 is YFSETQ. CDR3: CASKDDGIEQYF. The CDR3 DNA is TGCGCCAGCAAGGACGACGGCATCGAGCAGTACTTC.

The chain uses TRBV11-2 and TRBJ1-1; D is perhaps TRBD1 (5 bases). CDR3 length: 16 amino acids. Germline assignment: CDR1 SGHAT and CDR2 FQNNGV. Trimming removed 5 bases at V and 0 bases at J, with 16 bases between. CDR3 amino acids: CASSPSAGTVNTEAFF. DNA of the CDR3: TGTGCCAGCAGCCCATCCGCCGGGACGGTGAACACTGAAGCTTTCTTT.

This chain links TRBV19 with TRBJ2-3; 9 bases are a match to TRBD1. With 4 bases clipped from V and 1 base from J, the junction kept 6 bases outside the gene matches. The CDR3 has 16 amino acids. Germline CDR1 reads LNHDA; CDR2 reads SQIVND (reference sequence). CDR3 amino acids: CASSKDRGVGTDTQYF. The CDR3 coding sequence is TGTGCCAGTAGTAAGGACAGGGGAGTTGGCACAGATACGCAGTATTTT.

The chain has TRBV29-1 and TRBJ2-3; 7 nucleotides match TRBD2. Germline V gives CDR1 SQVTM, CDR2 ANQGSEA. The CDR3 has 14 amino acids. Trimming cost V 6 bases and J 0 bases; bases outside gene matches: 6. Written as DNA, the CDR3 is TGCAGCGTCGCAGGGAGGGCTAGCACAGATACGCAGTATTTT. Residues: CSVAGRASTDTQYF.

On this clone: The sample carries other DNA sequences with the same CDR3. The CDR3 loop is CASSLGGDTEAFF. Here the CDR3 DNA reads TGTGCCAGCAGCTTAGGGGGGGACACTGAAGCTTTCTTT. The rearrangement uses TRBV7-6 and TRBJ1-1, with D perhaps TRBD1 (5 bases). The CDR3 sequence is 13 residues long. V was shortened by 1 base and J by 3 bases, with 6 bases between the two germline ends. In germline, CDR1 is SGHVS, CDR2 FNYEAQ.

The genes are TRBV5-6 and TRBJ2-7; D is unclear. Trimming shortened V by 1 base and J by 6 bases, and 8 bases separated the two germline ends. The CDR3 runs 12 residues. Germline-derived CDR1 and CDR2 are SGHDT and YYEEEE. CDR3 loop: CASSLSVGEQYF. In DNA form, the CDR3 reads TGTGCCAGCAGCTTGTCGGTGGGCGAGCAGTACTTC. The entire variable domain, with the rest obtained from reference TRBV5-6 and TRBJ2-7, is as follows: DAGVTQSPTHLIKTRGQQVTLRCSPKSGHDTVSWYQQALGQGPQFIFQYYEEEERQRGNFPDRFSGHQFPNYSSELNVNALLLGDSALYLCASSLSVGEQYFGPGTRLTVT.

The chain is built from TRBV6-1 and TRBJ2-7, with 12 bases that match TRBD1. The germline gives CDR1 MNHNS, CDR2 SASEGT. Trimming removed 5 bases from V and 2 bases from J; junction bases left unmatched: 4. The length of the CDR3 is 15 residues. CDR3 nucleotide sequence: TGTGCCAGCAGTTTCGGGACAGGGGGCACCTACGAGCAGTACTTC. Protein sequence: CASSFGTGGTYEQYF.